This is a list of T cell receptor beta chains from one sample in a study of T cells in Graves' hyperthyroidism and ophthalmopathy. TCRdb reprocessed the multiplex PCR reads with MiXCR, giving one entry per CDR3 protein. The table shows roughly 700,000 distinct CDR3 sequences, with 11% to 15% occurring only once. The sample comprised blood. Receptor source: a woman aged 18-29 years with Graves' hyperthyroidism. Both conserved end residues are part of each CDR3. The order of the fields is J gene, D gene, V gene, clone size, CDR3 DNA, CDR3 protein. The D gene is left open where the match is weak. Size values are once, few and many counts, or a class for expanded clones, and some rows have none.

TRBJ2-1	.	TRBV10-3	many	TGTGCCATCAGTGACACGCTTCAGGCGTTCGAGCAGTTCTTC	CAISDTLQAFEQFF
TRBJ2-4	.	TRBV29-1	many	TGCAGCGTCGGACACTTCAAAAACATTCAGTACTTC	CSVGHFKNIQYF
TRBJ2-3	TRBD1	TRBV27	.	TGTGCCAGCACCCAGACAGGGCGCACAGATACGCAGTATTTT	CASTQTGRTDTQYF
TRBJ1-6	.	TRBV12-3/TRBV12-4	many	TGTGCCAGCAGTTATGAACAGTATAATTCACCCCTCCACTTT	CASSYEQYNSPLHF
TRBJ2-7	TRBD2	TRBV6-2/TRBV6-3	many	TGTGCCACCTTCTCCGGGACTAGCGGACCCTACGAGCAGTACTTC	CATFSGTSGPYEQYF
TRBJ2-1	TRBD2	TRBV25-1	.	TGTGCCAGCAGTGAATCCTGGCGGGAGGATCGTGAGCAGTTCTTC	CASSESWREDREQFF
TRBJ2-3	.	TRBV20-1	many	TGCAGTGCTAGAGATATGCGCGTCGGCACAGATACGCAGTATTTT	CSARDMRVGTDTQYF
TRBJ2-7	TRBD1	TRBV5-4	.	TGTGCCAGCAACAGGACAGGCTACACCTCCTACGAGCAGTACTTC	CASNRTGYTSYEQYF
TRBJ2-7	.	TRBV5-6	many	TGTGCCAGCAGCTCAACAGGGATGCACGAGCAGTACTTC	CASSSTGMHEQYF
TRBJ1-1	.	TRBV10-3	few	TGTGCCATCAGTGGGTGGGCGTTGGACGGAAGAATGAACACTGAAGCTTTCTTT	CAISGWALDGRMNTEAFF
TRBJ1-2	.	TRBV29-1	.	TGCAGCGACACAGGTTGGGAGGGCTACACCTTC	CSDTGWEGYTF